The 13 T cell receptor beta chains listed next were all sequenced from one sample in a study of molecular identifiers for immune sequencing clone quantification. TCRdb analysed the PCR reads with MiXCR anew, one entry per CDR3 protein. The table records about 100,000 distinct CDR3 sequences, under 40% of them present only once. The source material was naive CD8+ T cells from blood, with Jurkat cell RNA spiked in. As for subset: FACS-sorted CD8+CD4-CCR7+CD45RA+ naive T cells. Every receptor here comes from a human donor in good health. Some libraries in this study had Jurkat cell RNA spiked in.

The rearrangement uses TRBV20-1 and TRBJ1-6, with D tentatively TRBD1 (5 bases). CDR3 size: 13 residues. Germline V gene data show CDR1 as DFQATT and CDR2 as SNEGSKA (reference sequence). V lost 5 bases, J lost 5 bases, and 10 bases lay in between. In nucleotides, the CDR3 is TGCAGTGCTCCGGGGCCCGATAATTCACCCCTCCACTTT. The encoded protein is CSAPGPDNSPLHF.

This clonotype was counted only a few times. The chain links TRBV4-1 to TRBJ2-6; D not resolved. This CDR3 has 14 amino acids. With 4 bases removed from V and 0 bases from J, the gap between germline ends came to 4 bases. The germline gives CDR1 MGHRA, CDR2 YSYEKL. DNA for the CDR3: TGCGCCAGCAGCCCAACCTCTGGGGCCAACGTCCTGACTTTC. This translates into CASSPTSGANVLTF.

V usage is TRBV29-1 and J usage is TRBJ1-5, with 8 bases fitting TRBD1. This CDR3 is built from 14 residues. V dropped 5 bases and J dropped 4; count of bases not matched to a gene: 7. CDR1 SQVTM and CDR2 ANQGSEA come from the germline V gene. This CDR3 is CSVLSTGGNQPQHF. In nucleotides, the CDR3 is TGCAGCGTTTTGTCCACAGGGGGAAATCAGCCCCAGCATTTT.

This clonotype showed up many times. The rearrangement uses TRBV28 and TRBJ2-7; D gene uncertain. Germline assignment: CDR1 MDHEN and CDR2 SYDVKM. The CDR3 covers 12 residues. The V end lost 3 bases, the J end lost 2 bases, and 5 bases lay between the germline ends. The DNA for the CDR3 is TGTGCCAGCAGTTTTGGGCCCTACGAGCAGTACTTC. It specifies CASSFGPYEQYF.

The V gene is TRBV4-2, the J gene TRBJ1-5; D ambiguous. This CDR3 comprises 14 residues. Deletions cut 4 bases from V and 2 bases from J, with 9 bases between. Germline-derived CDR1 and CDR2 are LGHNA and YNFKEQ. CDR3 in amino acids: CASSRILGNQPQHF. CDR3 sequence (DNA): TGTGCCAGCAGCCGAATATTGGGCAATCAGCCCCAGCATTTT.

The chain recombines TRBV12-3 or TRBV12-4 with TRBJ2-5, with 14 bases aligning to TRBD2. The V segment lost 5 bases and the J segment 3 bases; nucleotides outside the gene matches: 17. This CDR3 has 20 residues. The CDR3 DNA reads TGTGCCAGCAGTCCGACTACCAGACTAGCGGGAGGGAGTTGGGAAGAGACCCAGTACTTC. This translates into CASSPTTRLAGGSWEETQYF.

Only one count was recorded for this clonotype. Just one base apart from a much larger clone, this may be a read error. The chain employs TRBV7-9 and TRBJ1-5; D gene ambiguous. Germline V CDR1 and CDR2: SEHNR, FQNEAQ (reference sequence). The CDR3 totals 16 residues. V lost 3 bases to trimming and J lost 2 bases, with 14 bases between them. The CDR3 is CASSFVWEQGNQPQHF. The CDR3 DNA reads as TGTGCCAGCAGCTTTGTGTGGGAGCAGGGCAATCAGCCCCAGCATTTT.

In its sample, this clonotype was seen a few times. This chain connects TRBV27 to TRBJ2-1; D uncertain. V was pared by 3 bases and J by 1 base, with 10 bases between. The CDR3 covers 15 residues. The germline V gene has CDR1 MNHEY and CDR2 SMNVEV (reference sequence). The CDR3 sequence: CASSFEPTSYNEQFF. In nucleotides, the CDR3 is TGTGCCAGCAGTTTTGAGCCCACTTCCTACAATGAGCAGTTCTTC.

This clonotype was counted only a few times. This chain connects TRBV6-2 or TRBV6-3 to TRBJ1-5; D is ambiguous. Germline V gene data show CDR1 as MNHEY and CDR2 as SVGEGT. Trimming cost V 6 bases and J 2 bases, with 11 bases left between them. The CDR3 is 14 amino acids. The CDR3 bases are TGTGCCAGCAGGTTTATTTGGGGCAATCAGCCCCAGCATTTT. It codes for CASRFIWGNQPQHF.

This clonotype was seen many times. The chain uses TRBV7-9 and TRBJ1-4; no definite D call. There are 14 residues in the CDR3. The germline V gene has CDR1 SEHNR and CDR2 FQNEAQ (reference sequence). With 3 bases removed from V and 4 bases from J, the gap between germline ends came to 9 bases. In DNA, the CDR3 is TGTGCCAGCAGCTTCACAGAAATTAATGAAAAACTGTTTTTT. It specifies CASSFTEINEKLFF.

About this clonotype itself: Without the conserved terminal phenylalanine or tryptophan, this CDR3 likely stems from a read error. CDR3 DNA sequence: TGTGCCAGCAGCCCCCCAGGTCTCAGCTCCTACAATGAGCAGTTCCTC. It translates to CASSPPGLSSYNEQFL. The V gene is TRBV4-2, the J gene TRBJ2-1; D gene unclear. Germline loops: CDR1 LGHNA, CDR2 YNFKEQ. Trimming took 4 bases from V and 0 from J, leaving 13 bases between them. This CDR3 contains 16 residues.

This clonotype was counted ten times or more. This chain links TRBV12-3 or TRBV12-4 with TRBJ2-4; the D gene is possibly TRBD1 (6 bases). Trimming took off 3 bases at V and 8 bases at J, with 14 bases between the two ends. The CDR3 extends over 14 amino acids. The CDR3 spells CASSFSSRGDIQYF. Here the CDR3 DNA reads TGTGCCAGCAGTTTCTCTAGCAGGGGTGACATTCAGTACTTC.

This clonotype was found many times. The CDR3 loop reads CASPAWNTEAFF. The CDR3 DNA is TGTGCCAGCCCTGCCTGGAACACTGAAGCTTTCTTT. The chain uses TRBV6-1 and TRBJ1-1; no reliable D call. V lost 8 bases, J lost 1 base, and 8 bases lay in between. CDR3 length equals 12 residues. Germline loops: CDR1 MNHNS, CDR2 SASEGT.